The rows below give T cell receptor beta chains drawn from one sample of a study of blood T cell repertoires in COVID-19. Sequenced by immunoSEQ multiplex PCR; TCRdb stores in-frame clones only, minus some. The sample consists of roughly 130,000 clones, 90% of them appearing once. The specimen sequenced was peripheral blood. The source of these receptors is a man aged 55-75 years with COVID-19, enrolled during active disease. Each CDR3 is given with its conserved first and last residue. Each record gives: V gene, CDR3 length, D gene, clone size, J gene, CDR3 protein, CDR3 DNA. A D gene is named only where the DNA matches it firmly. Expanded clones get a size class; other rows say once, few or many, or leave the size out.

v_gene: TRBV10-3; len: 15; d_gene: TRBD1; abundance: -; j_gene: TRBJ1-2; CDR3aa: CAISELGQGAYGYTF; CDR3nt: TGTGCCATCAGTGAGTTGGGACAGGGGGCGTATGGCTACACCTTC
v_gene: TRBV3-1/TRBV3-2; len: 14; d_gene: TRBD1; abundance: -; j_gene: TRBJ1-5; CDR3aa: CASSPGQDNQPQHF; CDR3nt: TGTGCCAGCAGCCCCGGACAGGACAATCAGCCCCAGCATTTT
v_gene: TRBV19; len: 13; d_gene: TRBD1; abundance: -; j_gene: TRBJ1-1; CDR3aa: CASSKQGDTEAFF; CDR3nt: TGTGCCAGTAGTAAGCAGGGGGACACTGAAGCTTTCTTT
v_gene: TRBV2; len: 14; d_gene: -; abundance: -; j_gene: TRBJ2-3; CDR3aa: CASTPEAGADTQYF; CDR3nt: TGTGCCAGCACCCCGGAGGCGGGCGCGGATACGCAGTATTTT
v_gene: TRBV7-2; len: 15; d_gene: TRBD1; abundance: -; j_gene: TRBJ1-2; CDR3aa: CASSLGQGTSYGYTF; CDR3nt: TGTGCCAGCAGCTTGGGACAGGGGACTTCCTATGGCTACACCTTC
v_gene: TRBV28; len: 14; d_gene: -; abundance: -; j_gene: TRBJ1-4; CDR3aa: CASSPRGDYEKLFF; CDR3nt: TGTGCCAGCAGCCCCCGGGGTGACTATGAAAAACTGTTTTTT
v_gene: TRBV11-3; len: 13; d_gene: -; abundance: -; j_gene: TRBJ2-3; CDR3aa: CASSLGERDTQYF; CDR3nt: TGTGCCAGCAGCTTAGGGGAGAGGGATACGCAGTATTTT
v_gene: TRBV24-1; len: 16; d_gene: TRBD1; abundance: -; j_gene: TRBJ1-4; CDR3aa: CATSDHRDRGGEKLFF; CDR3nt: TGTGCCACCAGTGATCACCGGGACAGGGGAGGGGAAAAACTGTTTTTT
v_gene: TRBV6-5; len: 14; d_gene: TRBD2; abundance: -; j_gene: TRBJ2-1; CDR3aa: CATFREGLYNEQFF; CDR3nt: TGTGCCACCTTTCGGGAGGGCCTTTACAATGAGCAGTTCTTC
v_gene: TRBV4-2; len: 16; d_gene: -; abundance: once; j_gene: TRBJ2-3; CDR3aa: CASSQDTGEGADTQYF; CDR3nt: TGTGCCAGCAGCCAAGATACGGGGGAGGGGGCAGATACGCAGTATTTT
v_gene: TRBV7-2; len: 14; d_gene: -; abundance: -; j_gene: TRBJ1-4; CDR3aa: CASSPAASREKLFF; CDR3nt: TGTGCCAGCAGCCCCGCGGCAAGTAGGGAAAAACTGTTTTTT
v_gene: TRBV5-5; len: 15; d_gene: TRBD1; abundance: -; j_gene: TRBJ1-5; CDR3aa: CASSLGTGRNQPQHF; CDR3nt: TGTGCCAGCAGCTTGGGGACAGGAAGGAATCAGCCCCAGCATTTT
v_gene: TRBV4-3; len: 18; d_gene: TRBD1; abundance: -; j_gene: TRBJ2-7; CDR3aa: CASSQYSSHTGTGDEQYF; CDR3nt: TGCGCCAGCAGCCAATATTCCTCCCACACCGGGACAGGGGACGAGCAGTACTTC
v_gene: TRBV5-1; len: 14; d_gene: -; abundance: -; j_gene: TRBJ2-7; CDR3aa: CASSVYSGSYEQYF; CDR3nt: TGCGCCAGCAGCGTTTACAGCGGCTCCTACGAGCAGTACTTC
v_gene: TRBV28; len: 14; d_gene: TRBD1; abundance: -; j_gene: TRBJ2-7; CDR3aa: CASSPRQGFYEQYF; CDR3nt: TGTGCCAGCAGTCCTCGACAGGGGTTCTACGAGCAGTACTTC
v_gene: TRBV27; len: 17; d_gene: TRBD2; abundance: -; j_gene: TRBJ2-1; CDR3aa: CASSLLIVGTSYNEQFF; CDR3nt: TGTGCCAGCAGTTTATTGATTGTCGGGACTAGTTACAATGAGCAGTTCTTC
v_gene: TRBV19; len: 15; d_gene: -; abundance: -; j_gene: TRBJ1-5; CDR3aa: CASSLVGGGNQPQHF; CDR3nt: TGTGCCAGTAGTTTAGTTGGAGGGGGCAATCAGCCCCAGCATTTT
v_gene: TRBV5-1; len: 15; d_gene: TRBD2; abundance: -; j_gene: TRBJ2-2; CDR3aa: CASSLGAGEAGELFF; CDR3nt: TGCGCCAGCAGCTTGGGCGCGGGAGAGGCCGGGGAGCTGTTTTTT
v_gene: TRBV9; len: 15; d_gene: -; abundance: -; j_gene: TRBJ1-5; CDR3aa: CASSRSGEGNQPQHF; CDR3nt: TGTGCCAGCAGCCGGAGCGGTGAGGGCAATCAGCCCCAGCATTTT
v_gene: TRBV28; len: 15; d_gene: -; abundance: -; j_gene: TRBJ2-1; CDR3aa: CASSFRFDSYNEQFF; CDR3nt: TGTGCCAGCAGTTTCAGGTTTGACTCCTACAATGAGCAGTTCTTC
v_gene: TRBV24-1; len: 12; d_gene: -; abundance: -; j_gene: TRBJ2-1; CDR3aa: CATLDRGNEQFF; CDR3nt: TGTGCCACCCTAGATAGGGGCAATGAGCAGTTCTTC
v_gene: TRBV19; len: 17; d_gene: TRBD1; abundance: few; j_gene: TRBJ2-2; CDR3aa: CASSIPGDRGLAGELFF; CDR3nt: TGTGCCAGTAGTATTCCTGGGGACAGAGGATTGGCCGGGGAGCTGTTTTTT
v_gene: TRBV3-1/TRBV3-2; len: 15; d_gene: TRBD1; abundance: -; j_gene: TRBJ1-2; CDR3aa: CASSQQSTGEKGYTF; CDR3nt: TGTGCCAGCAGCCAACAGTCGACAGGGGAGAAAGGCTACACCTTC
v_gene: TRBV12-5; len: 16; d_gene: TRBD2; abundance: -; j_gene: TRBJ2-7; CDR3aa: CASGLGLAGENYEQYF; CDR3nt: TGTGCTAGTGGTTTGGGACTAGCGGGAGAAAACTACGAGCAGTACTTC
v_gene: TRBV9; len: 15; d_gene: -; abundance: -; j_gene: TRBJ2-7; CDR3aa: CASSVDMANSYEQYF; CDR3nt: TGTGCCAGCAGCGTGGACATGGCCAATTCCTACGAGCAGTACTTC
v_gene: TRBV5-1; len: 14; d_gene: TRBD2; abundance: -; j_gene: TRBJ2-1; CDR3aa: CASSSRTSGAEQFF; CDR3nt: TGCGCCAGCAGCTCACGGACTAGCGGGGCTGAGCAGTTCTTC
v_gene: TRBV7-2; len: 16; d_gene: TRBD2; abundance: -; j_gene: TRBJ2-5; CDR3aa: CASSLTLQAGVETQYF; CDR3nt: TGTGCCAGCAGCTTAACCCTGCAAGCGGGAGTGGAGACCCAGTACTTC
v_gene: TRBV12-5; len: 16; d_gene: TRBD2; abundance: -; j_gene: TRBJ2-1; CDR3aa: CASGPPLAGRRNEQFF; CDR3nt: TGTGCTAGTGGTCCCCCTCTAGCGGGAAGGCGGAATGAGCAGTTCTTC
v_gene: TRBV5-4; len: 13; d_gene: -; abundance: -; j_gene: TRBJ2-2; CDR3aa: CASSLDGSGELFF; CDR3nt: TGTGCCAGCAGCTTGGATGGCTCCGGGGAGCTGTTTTTT
v_gene: TRBV2; len: 10; d_gene: -; abundance: -; j_gene: TRBJ2-7; CDR3aa: CASTGVEQYF; CDR3nt: TGTGCCAGCACGGGAGTTGAGCAGTACTTC
v_gene: TRBV10-3; len: 15; d_gene: TRBD2; abundance: -; j_gene: TRBJ2-3; CDR3aa: CAISGLAGGEDTQYF; CDR3nt: TGTGCCATCAGCGGACTAGCGGGAGGTGAAGATACGCAGTATTTT
v_gene: TRBV5-6; len: 14; d_gene: -; abundance: -; j_gene: TRBJ2-3; CDR3aa: CASSTTGGQVTQYF; CDR3nt: TGTGCCAGCAGCACGACAGGTGGGCAGGTTACGCAGTATTTT
v_gene: TRBV11-2; len: 14; d_gene: -; abundance: once; j_gene: TRBJ2-2; CDR3aa: CASSLVGGPGELFF; CDR3nt: TGTGCCAGCAGCTTAGTGGGGGGGCCCGGGGAGCTGTTTTTT
v_gene: TRBV7-2; len: 15; d_gene: TRBD1; abundance: -; j_gene: TRBJ2-3; CDR3aa: CASSFGQGRTDTQYF; CDR3nt: TGTGCCAGCAGCTTTGGACAGGGTCGCACAGATACGCAGTATTTT
v_gene: TRBV5-1; len: 12; d_gene: -; abundance: -; j_gene: TRBJ2-7; CDR3aa: CASRGEEYEQYF; CDR3nt: TGCGCCAGCAGGGGGGAGGAGTACGAGCAGTACTTC
v_gene: TRBV29-1; len: 14; d_gene: -; abundance: -; j_gene: TRBJ2-3; CDR3aa: CSSRTRSSTDTQYF; CDR3nt: TGCAGCTCGAGGACACGGAGTAGCACAGATACGCAGTATTTT
v_gene: TRBV14; len: 14; d_gene: -; abundance: -; j_gene: TRBJ1-4; CDR3aa: CASSSLLTYEKLFF; CDR3nt: TGTGCCAGCAGCTCACTCCTTACTTATGAAAAACTGTTTTTT
v_gene: TRBV6-6; len: 14; d_gene: TRBD1; abundance: -; j_gene: TRBJ2-7; CDR3aa: CASSYMGQTYEQYF; CDR3nt: TGTGCCAGCAGTTATATGGGACAGACCTACGAGCAGTACTTC
v_gene: TRBV11-2; len: 13; d_gene: TRBD2; abundance: -; j_gene: TRBJ2-5; CDR3aa: CASSLEGGETQYF; CDR3nt: TGTGCCAGCAGCTTAGAGGGGGGGGAGACCCAGTACTTC
v_gene: TRBV27; len: 15; d_gene: TRBD1; abundance: -; j_gene: TRBJ2-1; CDR3aa: CASRAGTGGWNEQFF; CDR3nt: TGTGCCAGCAGGGCCGGGACAGGGGGCTGGAATGAGCAGTTCTTC
v_gene: TRBV5-4; len: 14; d_gene: -; abundance: -; j_gene: TRBJ2-5; CDR3aa: CASSLTGPQETQYF; CDR3nt: TGTGCCAGCAGCCTAACAGGCCCCCAAGAGACCCAGTACTTC
v_gene: TRBV28; len: 14; d_gene: -; abundance: once; j_gene: TRBJ1-5; CDR3aa: CASNSLGRDQPQHF; CDR3nt: TGTGCCAGCAACTCTCTGGGGCGCGATCAGCCCCAGCATTTT
v_gene: TRBV2; len: 13; d_gene: -; abundance: -; j_gene: TRBJ1-5; CDR3aa: CASSKDSYQPQHF; CDR3nt: TGTGCCAGCAGTAAGGACAGTTATCAGCCCCAGCATTTT
v_gene: TRBV7-9; len: 15; d_gene: -; abundance: -; j_gene: TRBJ1-5; CDR3aa: CASSSPRGLDQPQHF; CDR3nt: TGTGCCAGCAGCTCCCCACGCGGACTTGATCAGCCCCAGCATTTT
v_gene: TRBV28; len: 12; d_gene: -; abundance: -; j_gene: TRBJ2-7; CDR3aa: CASSPLNYEQYF; CDR3nt: TGTGCCAGCAGTCCGCTAAACTACGAGCAGTACTTC
v_gene: TRBV7-2; len: 16; d_gene: TRBD1; abundance: once; j_gene: TRBJ1-2; CDR3aa: CASSPRAGGTNYGYTF; CDR3nt: TGTGCCAGCAGCCCCCGGGCAGGGGGAACTAACTATGGCTACACCTTC
v_gene: TRBV6-5; len: 13; d_gene: -; abundance: few; j_gene: TRBJ1-6; CDR3aa: CASKRVRNSPLHF; CDR3nt: TGTGCCAGCAAGAGGGTTCGAAATTCACCCCTCCACTTT
v_gene: TRBV19; len: 18; d_gene: TRBD2; abundance: many; j_gene: TRBJ2-7; CDR3aa: CASSIGLAGGPNLYEQYF; CDR3nt: TGTGCCAGTAGTATCGGACTAGCGGGAGGCCCGAATTTATACGAGCAGTACTTC